This T cell receptor beta chain was sequenced in a study of T cell repertoires in cytomegalovirus infection. Notes on the study in general: Using cumulative public TCR beta family frequency, the authors identified those who carried CMV together with the relevant HLA. The study found HLA-C-restricted CMV-specific TCR beta clonotypes dominating the ex vivo response.

TCRdb used MiXCR to reprocess the reads, holding one entry per CDR3 protein. The profile covers 550,000 to 700,000 distinct CDR3 sequences, with about 39% appearing a single time and more than 40% taken by the ten largest. Regarding this clonotype: The antigen is unknown.

V shed 8 bases and J shed 5 bases, with 18 bases lying between them. The CDR3 contains 14 residues. CDR1 and CDR2 from the germline V gene are SGHTA and FQGNSA. The chain uses TRBV7-2 and TRBJ2-5; D call uncertain. The starting material was cultured PBMCs, obtained from culture after CMV antigen stimulation. This clonotype was obtained from a human donor in good health (CMV status not recorded). Some clones in this sample may be carry-over from other donors' samples. The CDR3 is CASRPLGPRETQYF. CDR3 sequence (DNA): TGTGCCAGCCGCCCGTTGGGTCCTCGGGAGACCCAGTACTTC.